These T cell receptor beta chains were read from a single sample in a study of blood T cell repertoires in COVID-19. Assay: immunoSEQ multiplex PCR; the TCRdb copy retains only in-frame clones and omits some. The sample has about 300,000 clones, more than 75% seen once. The sequenced sample consisted of PBMCs or T cells enriched from blood (not recorded which). Every receptor here comes from a young woman who had recovered from COVID-19. Each CDR3 is given without its conserved first and last residue. D genes are given only for firm matches. Expanded clones get a size class; other rows say once, few or many, or leave the size out.

clone size | D gene | V gene | CDR3 protein
NA | TRBD1 | TRBV28 | ASCRDRENTEAF
once | NA | TRBV18 | ASSPASTDKPNYGYT
NA | NA | TRBV24-1 | ATSVRLGEDANYGYT
NA | TRBD1 | TRBV19 | ASSIDWDRGNSPLH
NA | TRBD2 | TRBV4-1 | ASSRSGLAGGINSYNEQF
NA | NA | TRBV10-3 | AISADRGYGYT
NA | NA | TRBV11-2 | ASSRTADSGNTIY
NA | TRBD1 | TRBV6-5 | ASSWDDRGNEKLF
NA | TRBD2 | TRBV11-2 | ASSLVRGASGSLYEQY
NA | NA | TRBV7-9 | ASSRLQEQF
NA | NA | TRBV14 | ASSQVHSSTVSGNTIY
NA | TRBD1 | TRBV24-1 | ATSGQTGIHETQY
NA | NA | TRBV5-1 | ASSLGGLSYNEQF
NA | NA | TRBV12-5 | ASGLGQYSNQPQH
NA | TRBD1 | TRBV10-2 | ASSDSRQGTNEKLF
NA | NA | TRBV11-3 | ASSGEQGSSYNEQF
NA | TRBD1 | TRBV3-1/TRBV3-2 | ASSQGQGAFVYGYT
NA | TRBD1 | TRBV5-1 | ASSPTGGASYGYT
NA | NA | TRBV28 | ASSLEGTWNTIY
medium-sized | NA | TRBV2 | ASSVGQGYEQY
NA | NA | TRBV3-1/TRBV3-2 | ASSQVWSSGGKENEQF
NA | NA | TRBV5-1 | ASSFPTDWEETQY
NA | NA | TRBV5-8 | ASSRGVVAAFSNQPQH
once | TRBD1 | TRBV7-6 | ASSPGTGASGANVLT
NA | TRBD1 | TRBV4-1 | ASSVLGQGASGELF
NA | NA | TRBV5-1 | ASSWGTLNTEAF
few | NA | TRBV27 | ASRTYQTGSGWNTEAF
NA | NA | TRBV2 | ASSVVARETGYT
NA | NA | TRBV28 | ASSFKGRRTEAF
NA | TRBD1 | TRBV18 | ASSPGQGLFGYT
NA | NA | TRBV18 | ASSIQQGEASGYT
NA | TRBD2 | TRBV2 | ASSWRGASYNEQF
NA | NA | TRBV11-2 | ASSSSRPRGMNTEAF
NA | TRBD1 | TRBV3-1/TRBV3-2 | ASSPSDRGGPSEAF
few | NA | TRBV30 | AWSVGSSYGYT
NA | TRBD2 | TRBV2 | ATQRSGGSYNEQF
NA | NA | TRBV4-1 | ASSQEVVGAPSYEQY
NA | TRBD1 | TRBV19 | ASRRRQGGDEQF
NA | NA | TRBV5-5 | ASSRQAKNIQY
NA | TRBD2 | TRBV3-1/TRBV3-2 | ASSLGLAGAADTQY
NA | TRBD2 | TRBV28 | ASSFTPGLDFSTATDTQY
NA | NA | TRBV30 | AWSVRGRGTDTQY